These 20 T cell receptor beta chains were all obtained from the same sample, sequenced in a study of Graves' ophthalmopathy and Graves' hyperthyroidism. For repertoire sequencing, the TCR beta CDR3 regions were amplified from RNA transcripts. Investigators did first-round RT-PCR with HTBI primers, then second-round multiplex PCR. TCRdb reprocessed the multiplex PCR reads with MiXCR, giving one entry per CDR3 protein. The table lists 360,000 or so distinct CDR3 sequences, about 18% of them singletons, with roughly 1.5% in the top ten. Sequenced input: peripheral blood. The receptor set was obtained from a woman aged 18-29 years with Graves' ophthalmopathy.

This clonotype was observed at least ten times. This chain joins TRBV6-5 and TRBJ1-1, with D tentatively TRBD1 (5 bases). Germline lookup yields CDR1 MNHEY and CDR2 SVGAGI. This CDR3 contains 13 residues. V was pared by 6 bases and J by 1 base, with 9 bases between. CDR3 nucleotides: TGTGCCAGCAGGGGGGGACCGAACACTGAAGCTTTCTTT. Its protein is CASRGGPNTEAFF.

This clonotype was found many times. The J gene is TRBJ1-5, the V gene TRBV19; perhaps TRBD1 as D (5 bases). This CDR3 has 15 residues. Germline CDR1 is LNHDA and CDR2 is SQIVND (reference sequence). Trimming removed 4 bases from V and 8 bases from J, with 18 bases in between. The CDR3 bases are TGTGCCAGTAGTACCCGGGACGGACTGTGGAAGCCCCAGCATTTT. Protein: CASSTRDGLWKPQHF.

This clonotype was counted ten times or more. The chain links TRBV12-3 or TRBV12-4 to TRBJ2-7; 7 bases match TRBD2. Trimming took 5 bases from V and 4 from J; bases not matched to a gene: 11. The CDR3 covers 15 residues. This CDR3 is CASSPMAGVPYEQYF. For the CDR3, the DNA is TGTGCCAGCAGTCCGATGGCGGGGGTCCCTTACGAGCAGTACTTC.

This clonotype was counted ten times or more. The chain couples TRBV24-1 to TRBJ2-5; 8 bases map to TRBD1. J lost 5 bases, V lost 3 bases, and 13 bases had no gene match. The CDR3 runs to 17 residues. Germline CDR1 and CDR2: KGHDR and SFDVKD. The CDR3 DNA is TGTGCCACCAGTGATACCCCGGGCAGGGGGCGCCGGGAGACCCAGTACTTC. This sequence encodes CATSDTPGRGRRETQYF.

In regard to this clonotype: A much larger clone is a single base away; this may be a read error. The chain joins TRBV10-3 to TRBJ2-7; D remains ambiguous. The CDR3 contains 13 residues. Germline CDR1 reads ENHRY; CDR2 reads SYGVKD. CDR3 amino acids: CAISGVSSYEQNF. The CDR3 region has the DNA TGTGCCATCAGTGGTGTCAGTTCCTACGAGCAGAACTTC.

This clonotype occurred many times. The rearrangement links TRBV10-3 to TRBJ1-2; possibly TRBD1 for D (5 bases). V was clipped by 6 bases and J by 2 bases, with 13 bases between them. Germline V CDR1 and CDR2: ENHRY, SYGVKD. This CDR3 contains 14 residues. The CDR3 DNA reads TGTGCCATCAGCCCGGGGCGCGAAAACTATGGCTACACCTTC. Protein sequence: CAISPGRENYGYTF.

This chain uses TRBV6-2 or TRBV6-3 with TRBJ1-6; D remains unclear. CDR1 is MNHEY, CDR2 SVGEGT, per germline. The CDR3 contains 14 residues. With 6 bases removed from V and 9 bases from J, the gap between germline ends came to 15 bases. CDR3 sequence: CASSFGQHGSPLHF. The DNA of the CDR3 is TGTGCCAGCAGCTTCGGCCAACATGGTTCACCCCTCCACTTT.

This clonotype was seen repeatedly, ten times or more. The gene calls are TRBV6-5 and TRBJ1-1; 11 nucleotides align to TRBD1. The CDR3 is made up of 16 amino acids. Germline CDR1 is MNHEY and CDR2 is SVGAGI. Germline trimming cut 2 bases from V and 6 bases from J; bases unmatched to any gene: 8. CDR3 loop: CASSYGQGALVAEAFF. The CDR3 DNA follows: TGTGCCAGCAGTTACGGACAGGGGGCATTGGTGGCTGAAGCTTTCTTT.

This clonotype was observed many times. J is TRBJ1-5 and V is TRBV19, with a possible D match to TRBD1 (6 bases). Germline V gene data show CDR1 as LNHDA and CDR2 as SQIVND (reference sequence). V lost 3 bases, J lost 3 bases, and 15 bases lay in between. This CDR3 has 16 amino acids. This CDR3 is CASSIGYRDINQPQHF. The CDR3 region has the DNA TGTGCCAGTAGTATCGGGTATAGGGACATCAATCAGCCCCAGCATTTT. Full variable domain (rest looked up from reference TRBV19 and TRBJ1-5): DGGITQSPKYLFRKEGQNVTLSCEQNLNHDAMYWYRQDPGQGLRLIYYSQIVNDFQKGDIAEGYSVSREKKESFPLTVTSAQKNPTAFYLCASSIGYRDINQPQHFGDGTRLSIL.

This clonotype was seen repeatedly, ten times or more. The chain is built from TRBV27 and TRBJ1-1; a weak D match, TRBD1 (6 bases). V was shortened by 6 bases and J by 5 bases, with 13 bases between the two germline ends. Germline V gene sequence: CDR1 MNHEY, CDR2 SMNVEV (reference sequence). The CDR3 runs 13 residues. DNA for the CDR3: TGTGCCAGCAGCTTCAGAGGGGGGACTGAAGCTTTCTTT. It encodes CASSFRGGTEAFF.

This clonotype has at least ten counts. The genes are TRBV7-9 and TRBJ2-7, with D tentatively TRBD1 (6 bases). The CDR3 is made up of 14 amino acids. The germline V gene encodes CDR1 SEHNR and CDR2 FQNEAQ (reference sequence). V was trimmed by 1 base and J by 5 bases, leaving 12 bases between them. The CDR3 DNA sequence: TGTGCCAGCAGCTTAGGTACGGACAGCAACGAGCAGTACTTC. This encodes CASSLGTDSNEQYF.

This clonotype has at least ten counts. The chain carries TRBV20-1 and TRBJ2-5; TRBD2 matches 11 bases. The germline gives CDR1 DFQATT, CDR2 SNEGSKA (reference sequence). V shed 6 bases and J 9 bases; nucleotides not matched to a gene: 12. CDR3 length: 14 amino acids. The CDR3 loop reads CSAIIAGGPLSQYF. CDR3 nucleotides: TGCAGTGCCATAATAGCGGGAGGGCCTCTGTCCCAGTACTTC.

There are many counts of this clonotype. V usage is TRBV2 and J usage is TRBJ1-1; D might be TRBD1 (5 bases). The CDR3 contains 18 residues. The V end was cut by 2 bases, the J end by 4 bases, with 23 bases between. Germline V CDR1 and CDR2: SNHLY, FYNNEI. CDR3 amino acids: CASSEWRSWGRAVTEAFF. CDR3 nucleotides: TGTGCCAGCAGTGAATGGAGGAGTTGGGGCAGGGCGGTCACTGAAGCTTTCTTT.

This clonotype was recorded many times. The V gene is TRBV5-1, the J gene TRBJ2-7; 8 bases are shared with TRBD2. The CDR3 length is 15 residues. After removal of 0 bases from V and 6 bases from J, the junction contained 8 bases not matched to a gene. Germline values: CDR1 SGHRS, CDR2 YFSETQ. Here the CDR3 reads CASSLVGREVSEQYF. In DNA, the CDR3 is TGCGCCAGCAGCTTGGTGGGGCGGGAGGTCAGCGAGCAGTACTTC.

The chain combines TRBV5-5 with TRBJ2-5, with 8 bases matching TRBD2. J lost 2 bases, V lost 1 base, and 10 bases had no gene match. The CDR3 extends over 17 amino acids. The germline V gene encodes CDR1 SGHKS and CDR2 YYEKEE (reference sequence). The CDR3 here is CASSLLAGGTNQETQYF. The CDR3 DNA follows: TGTGCCAGCAGCTTGCTCGCGGGAGGCACCAATCAAGAGACCCAGTACTTC.

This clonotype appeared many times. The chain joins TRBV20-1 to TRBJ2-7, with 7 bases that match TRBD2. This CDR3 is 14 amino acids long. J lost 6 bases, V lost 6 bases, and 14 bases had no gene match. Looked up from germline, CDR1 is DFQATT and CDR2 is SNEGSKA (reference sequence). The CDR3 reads CSASGLERSREQYF. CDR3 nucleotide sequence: TGCAGTGCGAGCGGACTAGAGAGGTCCCGCGAGCAGTACTTC.

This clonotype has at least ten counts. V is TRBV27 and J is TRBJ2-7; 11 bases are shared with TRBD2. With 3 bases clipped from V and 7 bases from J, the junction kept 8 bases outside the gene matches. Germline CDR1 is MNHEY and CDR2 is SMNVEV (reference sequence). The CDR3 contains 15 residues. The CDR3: CASSFRTSGPGEQYF. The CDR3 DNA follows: TGTGCCAGCAGTTTCCGGACTAGCGGGCCTGGGGAGCAGTACTTC.

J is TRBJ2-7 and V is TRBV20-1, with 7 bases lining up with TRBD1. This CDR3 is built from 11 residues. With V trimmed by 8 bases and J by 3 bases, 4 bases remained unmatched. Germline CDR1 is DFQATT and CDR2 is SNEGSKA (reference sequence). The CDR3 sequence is CSLRQGYEQYF. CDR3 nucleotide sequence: TGCAGTTTGCGACAGGGCTACGAGCAGTACTTC.

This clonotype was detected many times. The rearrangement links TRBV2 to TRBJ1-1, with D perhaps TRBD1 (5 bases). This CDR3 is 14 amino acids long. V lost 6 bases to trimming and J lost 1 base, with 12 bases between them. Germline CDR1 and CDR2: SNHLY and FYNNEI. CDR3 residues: CASRPKGSNTEAFF. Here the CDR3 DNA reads TGTGCCAGCAGACCGAAGGGGTCGAACACTGAAGCTTTCTTT. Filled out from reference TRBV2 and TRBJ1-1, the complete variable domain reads EPEVTQTPSHQVTQMGQEVILRCVPISNHLYFYWYRQILGQKVEFLVSFYNNEISEKSEIFDDQFSVERPDGSNFTLKIRSTKLEDSAMYFCASRPKGSNTEAFFGQGTRLTVV.

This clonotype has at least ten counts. The CDR3 loop reads CASRPVGQGTRTGEQYF. CDR3 bases: TGTGCCAGCAGGCCAGTGGGACAGGGAACTCGGACTGGCGAGCAGTACTTC. The chain joins TRBV6-1 to TRBJ2-7, with TRBD1 matching over 9 bases. This CDR3 has 17 residues. Germline V CDR1 and CDR2: MNHNS, SASEGT. The J segment lost 6 bases and the V segment lost 6 bases, leaving 18 bases of the junction unmatched.